The clone carrying this T cell receptor beta chain was observed at least ten times. CDR3 length equals 11 residues. Germline V gene data show CDR1 as SEHNR and CDR2 as FQNEAQ (reference sequence). Trimming stripped 6 bases from V and 6 bases from J, with 9 bases between. These data are taken from a study of molecular identifiers for immune sequencing clone quantification. Naive CD8 T cells were sorted as CD8+CD4-CCR7+CD45RA+. TCRdb reanalysed the PCR reads using MiXCR and keeps one entry per CDR3 protein. The sample has 53,000 or so distinct CDR3 sequences, roughly a third seen once. The TCR sequence derives from a human donor in good health. Some libraries in this study had Jurkat cell RNA spiked in. V and J are TRBV7-9 and TRBJ2-7; possibly TRBD2 for D (5 bases). The sequencing input was naive CD8+ T cells from blood, with Jurkat cell RNA spiked in. Subset meaning: FACS-sorted CD8+CD4-CCR7+CD45RA+ naive T cells. In DNA form, the CDR3 reads TGTGCCAGCAGGGGAGCAGGCGAGCAGTACTTC. Protein sequence: CASRGAGEQYF.